The present TCR beta chain was sequenced within a study of T cell responses to AZD1222 COVID-19 vaccine. Study-wide results and caveats: The donor group comprised mostly white British people and more females; the analysis possibly underestimated clonal diversity.

The method was immunoSEQ multiplex PCR; TCRdb's version includes in-frame clones alone and lacks a portion of them. The sample lists 150,000 to 200,000 clones, just over 90% occurring once. With 5 bases clipped from V and 8 bases from J, the junction kept 13 bases outside the gene matches. Germline V lookup: CDR1 SGHVS, CDR2 FNYEAQ. The CDR3 is 15 residues long. Worth noting for this clone: Antigen unknown.

This clonotype was obtained from an adult in good health. Material: peripheral blood, obtained on day 0 of AZD1222 vaccination. This chain uses TRBV7-6 with TRBJ1-2; 8 bases are a match to TRBD1. The CDR3 spells CASSRGSGQENGYTF. CDR3 bases: TGTGCCAGCAGCCGCGGGTCGGGACAGGAAAACGGCTACACCTTC.